Sequencing of this TCR beta chain was carried out in a study of T cell changes during pregnancy in multiple sclerosis (dated by TCRdb to between 2017 and 2020). With respect to the entire study: Changes in the T cell repertoire over the course of pregnancy were examined in this study in women with multiple sclerosis.

Receptor libraries were prepared by the immunoSEQ multiplex PCR assay. This immuneACCESS table, as held by TCRdb, lists in-frame sequences with V and J called but not all clones. Of the missing ones, under half trace to an unresolved V gene in checked studies; the others have no known cause. In this sample the table shows under 75,000 clones, around 90% of which occur a single time. About 0.31% of the sample is taken by the ten largest. This clone was counted a few times. What antigen it recognizes has not been identified. Base quality data are lacking; no much larger clone is found one base away. CDR1 is given as SGDLS and CDR2 as YYNGEE, both from the germline V gene. V loses 0 bases of germline sequence and J loses 0 bases, and the interval between the two ends is 12 bases. The CDR3 has 16 amino acids, counting the end cysteine and phenylalanine. The read is trimmed to its CDR3 DNA, 48 bases read in frame from base 1.

Sequenced here: CD4+ T cells from peripheral blood mononuclear cells, sampled after pregnancy. The TCR was taken from a female donor with multiple sclerosis, enrolled in a pregnancy study. The rearrangement joined TRBV9 to TRBJ1-1; TRBD1 might be the D gene, on 5 matching bases. The DNA sequence is given as TGTGCCAGCAGCGTAGGGGCCGACAGTCTGAACACTGAAGCTTTCTTT. Its product reads: CASSVGADSLNTEAFF.